This T cell receptor (beta chain) was identified in a study of shared clonotypes between healthy human individuals (dated by TCRdb to the early 2020s). At the level of the whole study: A couple of women and three men aged 18 to 49 years were included in the cohort. For each donor, CD4 naive and CD4 memory were each given three plates, CD8 naive was given two plates, and CD8 memory was given one plate. To increase sequencing depth and limit assay-specific biases, TCR repertoire library preparation and sequencing were carried out by different laboratories using diverse techniques. Between about 0.9 and 10 billion PBMCs per donor were obtained by leukapheresis. To estimate repertoire size and how much clonotype sharing occurs between individuals, the study deeply sequenced the blood TCR repertoires of several healthy adults.

As for this clone: The target of this receptor is not known. There are no base qualities to consult, and no much larger clone falls within one base. In the same sample, other DNA sequences code for this CDR3.

What the study reported, not specific to this receptor: Higher generation probabilities were observed for clonotypes shared by all four sorted-subset donors than for non-shared clonotypes. Based on pairwise subsampling, the degree of clonotype sharing among donors was expected to be affected by sequencing depth. Sampling was restricted to blood, and TCR repertoires in tissue are likely to differ from TCR repertoires in blood. Across four donors, approximately 4.6% of naive CD4, 3% to 3.5% of naive CD8, 2.3% of memory CD4, and 0.4% of memory CD8 clonotypes were shared. The genetic and exposure-history diversity represented was limited by the small number of donors. Rarefaction of sorted-subset datasets indicated incomplete sequencing despite the large sequencing depth. Naive subsets generally had larger estimated clonotype richness than memory subsets did.

Healthy HIV-negative adults with no recently reported acute infections or vaccinations were included as donors. Only Caucasian adults living in Nashville, Tennessee, USA were represented among the donors. CD4+ T cells were enriched through magnetic negative selection, after which naive cells were positively selected on CD45RA and the remaining negative fraction served as the memory subset. Blood was collected by leukapheresis, and PBMCs were isolated by Ficoll-Histopaque density gradient centrifugation and then cryopreserved in liquid nitrogen vapor phase. Purity and quantity of every magnetically sorted T cell population were checked by analytical flow cytometry. From each sorted fraction, genomic DNA was isolated and quantified by UV absorbance on a Nanodrop 2000c. Using the deep immunoSEQ assay, multiplex PCR amplified TCR CDR3 regions from genomic DNA. For each cell subset, the extracted genomic DNA was distributed evenly across all wells of several immunoSEQ 96-well plates, and each plate served as one replicate. For sorted subsets, around 0.2 ug of genomic DNA, equivalent to 30,000 or so T cell genomes, went into each replicate PCR. The purified libraries were quantified using a Qubit 3.0 fluorometer, sized with a Bioanalyzer 2100, and then quantified again using the KAPA Library Quantification kit. Every immunoSEQ 96-well plate was sequenced on a dedicated single-read 150-cycle Illumina NextSeq 550 flow cell. The paper's processing steps were these. Because the immunoSEQ output included only junctional sequences and no quality scores, the filtering could not be the same as the filtering used for full-length reads. Sequences were annotated with PyIR, a Python wrapper for IgBLAST v1.9, and V/J genes and CDR3 were assigned using IMGT germline references. Any read was removed if the V/J assignment was weak (E-value above 1e-6), the CDR3 was missing, or the read contained stop codons, out-of-frame junctions, or ambiguous translated residues. V3J clonotypes were defined as sequences sharing an identical inferred V gene, J gene, and CDR3 amino acid sequence. Percentage overlap between repertoires was computed as shared unique clonotypes divided by the size of the smaller repertoire. Three approaches were used to assess repertoire richness: RTK rarefaction, the Chao1 estimator, and Recon v2.1 estimates of unobserved clonotypes. For all TCRbeta clonotypes obtained by the gDNA method from a handful of donors, generation probabilities were computed with OLGA. TCRdb holds this immuneACCESS table with in-frame rearrangements only. Some clones are missing; in checked studies, unresolved V genes explain under half, and the rest has no known cause. V and J calls and clone size come straight from that table; D and trimming were deduced from the DNA. The sample table shows some 2,000,000 clones, and 95% are seen once. 0.13% of the sample lies in the top ten.

CDR1 and CDR2 were assigned from the germline V gene as SGHRS and YFSETQ. The CDR3 holds 15 amino acids from the cysteine to the phenylalanine. Only the CDR3 region is kept as DNA, spanning 45 bases read in frame from base 1. Trimming removed 0 bases from V and 2 bases from J, leaving 9 bases between the germline ends. Sequenced: naive CD4+ T cells sorted from blood. The cell subset or site tag for this specimen amounts to: CD45RA+ positively selected. The source is a man younger than 35 in good health. The receptor chain draws on TRBV5-1 and TRBJ2-1; TRBD1 is perhaps the D gene, given 5 matching bases. The CDR3 region has the sequence CASSLGQGPYNEQFF. The DNA reads TGCGCCAGCAGCTTGGGGCAGGGCCCCTACAATGAGCAGTTCTTC.